These 26 T cell receptor beta chains share one sample of origin, sequenced in a study of T cell repertoires in cytomegalovirus infection (dated by TCRdb to the late 2010s). TCRdb records Illumina HiSeq 1500 as the sequencer. TCRdb ran its own pipeline on the public reads, namely fastp trimming at Q25 and MiXCR clone calling, and kept in-frame beta chains. One record per CDR3 amino acid sequence lists the most common genes and DNA. In all, the sample holds hundreds of thousands of distinct CDR3 sequences, and roughly a third of those were seen once. About 2.8% of the sample lies in the top ten. Material: PBMCs. Receptors originate from a human donor in good health (CMV status not recorded). Some clones in this sample may be carry-over from other donors' samples.

Notes on this clonotype: The junction shows a germline mismatch at one end, possibly a read error. This chain joins TRBV28 and TRBJ1-6; D is perhaps TRBD1 (5 bases). CDR1 MDHEN and CDR2 SYDVKM come from the germline V gene. CDR3 length equals 14 residues. The CDR3 reads CASSSSGRTSPLPF. The CDR3, as DNA: TGTGCCAGCAGTTCCTCAGGGAGAACTTCACCCCTCCCCTTT. Full variable domain (rest looked up from reference TRBV28 and TRBJ1-6): DVKVTQSSRYLVKRTGEKVFLECVQDMDHENMFWYRQDPGLGLRLIYFSYDVKMKEKGDIPEGYSVSREKKERFSLILESASTNQTSMYLCASSSSGRTSPLPFGNGTRLTVT.

This clonotype came up a few times. The rearrangement uses TRBV27 and TRBJ1-1; maybe TRBD1 (6 bases). CDR1 and CDR2 (germline): MNHEY, SMNVEV (reference sequence). This CDR3 is 17 amino acids long. The V and J ends lost 6 bases and 5 bases respectively, with 25 bases between them. The CDR3 is CASSYSGVRSAETEAFF. Written as DNA, the CDR3 is TGTGCCAGCAGCTACTCAGGGGTGAGGAGTGCGGAAACTGAAGCTTTCTTT.

This clonotype has more than one count but fewer than ten. In DNA, the CDR3 is TGTGCCAGCAGTCAAACCGGACTAGCGGAGGATACGCAGTATTTT. Protein product: CASSQTGLAEDTQYF. V gene TRBV28 combines with J gene TRBJ2-3, with 10 bases fitting TRBD2. With V trimmed by 5 bases and J by 6 bases, 8 bases remained unmatched. Per the germline V gene, CDR1 is MDHEN and CDR2 is SYDVKM. The CDR3 extends over 15 amino acids.

The genes are TRBV20-1 and TRBJ2-1; 10 positions agree with TRBD1. Unmatched junction bases numbered 12, after V lost 6 bases and J lost 13 bases. From germline, CDR1 is DFQATT and CDR2 SNEGSKA (reference sequence). The CDR3 contains 13 residues. The CDR3 nucleotides are TGCAGTGCCATCCGGGACAGGGGTCGGCGTCAGTTCTTC. Translation: CSAIRDRGRRQFF.

V usage is TRBV6-6 and J usage is TRBJ1-4, with TRBD1 as a possible D gene (5 bases). CDR3 length equals 15 residues. CDR1 is MNHNY, CDR2 SVGAGI, per germline (reference sequence). Trimming left V 4 bases short and J 5 bases short, with 14 bases between. The CDR3 region has the DNA TGTGCCAGCAGTTTGTCCGGGACCTTCAATGAAAAACTGTTTTTT. This codes for CASSLSGTFNEKLFF.

The table lists this clonotype with a few counts. The chain recombines TRBV19 with TRBJ2-6; D is unclear. The V and J ends lost 3 bases and 0 bases respectively, with 6 bases between them. The length of the CDR3 is 15 residues. CDR1 is LNHDA and CDR2 is SQIVND in the germline V gene (reference sequence). CDR3 loop: CASSIAHSGANVLTF. The CDR3 nucleotides read TGTGCCAGTAGTATCGCCCACTCTGGGGCCAACGTCCTGACTTTC.

The V gene is TRBV2, the J gene TRBJ1-5; the D gene is possibly TRBD1 (5 bases). Trimming removed 7 bases from V and 2 bases from J, with 15 bases in between. The CDR3 loop spans 15 amino acids. Germline lookup yields CDR1 SNHLY and CDR2 FYNNEI. CDR3 loop: CASKGRGSGNQPQHF. The CDR3 nucleotides are TGTGCCAGCAAGGGACGGGGGTCGGGCAATCAGCCCCAGCATTTT. Full variable domain (missing parts from reference TRBV2 and TRBJ1-5): EPEVTQTPSHQVTQMGQEVILRCVPISNHLYFYWYRQILGQKVEFLVSFYNNEISEKSEIFDDQFSVERPDGSNFTLKIRSTKLEDSAMYFCASKGRGSGNQPQHFGDGTRLSIL.

This clonotype has more than one count but fewer than ten. V gene TRBV7-9 combines with J gene TRBJ2-1; TRBD1 matches at 8 bases. The CDR3 sequence is 15 residues long. Germline values: CDR1 SEHNR, CDR2 FQNEAQ (reference sequence). Trimming took 8 bases from V and 8 from J; bases not matched to a gene: 14. The CDR3 nucleotides are TGTGCCAGCCGAACCGGGGCAGGGGGCGTTTATGAGCAGTTCTTC. Translated: CASRTGAGGVYEQFF.

As to this clonotype: With a much larger clone just one base away, this may be a read error. V and J are TRBV6-5 and TRBJ2-6; D is tentatively TRBD1 or TRBD2 (6 bases each). This CDR3 has 14 amino acids. Per germline, CDR1 MNHEY and CDR2 SVGAGI. DNA of the CDR3: TGTGCCAGCACTGAAAATAGGGGGGCCAACGCCCTGACTTTC. Translation gives CASTENRGANALTF.

In its sample, this clonotype was seen a few times. The V call is TRBV18, the J call TRBJ1-1; no clear D. Germline values: CDR1 KGHSH, CDR2 LQKENI. The CDR3 covers 17 residues. Trimming removed 3 bases from V and 4 bases from J, with 21 bases in between. The CDR3 region is CASSPAPGSLGSTEAFF. In nucleotides, the CDR3 is TGTGCCAGCTCACCTGCCCCGGGTTCCTTGGGTAGCACTGAAGCTTTCTTT.

This clonotype was seen a single time. One base away lies a much larger clone, so this may be a sequencing read error. This chain joins TRBV7-4 and TRBJ1-4; the D is unclear. CDR1 is SGHVT, CDR2 SQSDAQ, per germline. The V end lost 3 bases, the J end lost 5 bases, and 25 bases lay between the germline ends. This CDR3 is 19 amino acids long. The CDR3 bases are TGTGCCAGCAGCTTCACCACCATCAGCGGAAGACGTGGAAATGAAAAACTGTTTTTT. Its protein product is CASSFTTISGRRGNEKLFF. Supplemented by reference TRBV7-4 and TRBJ1-4, the full variable domain reads GAGVSQSPRYKVAKRGRDVALRCDSISGHVTLYWYRQTLGQGSEVLTYSQSDAQRDKSGRPSGRFSAERPERSVSTLKIQRTEQGDSAVYLCASSFTTISGRRGNEKLFFGSGTQLSVL.

This clonotype is medium-sized (0.01 to 0.1%) in the sample. V usage is TRBV7-2 and J usage is TRBJ2-1; no firm D call. V was trimmed by 5 bases and J by 2 bases, leaving 7 bases between them. CDR1 and CDR2 from the germline V gene are SGHTA and FQGNSA. The CDR3 covers 13 residues. The CDR3 here is CASSLGAYNEQFF. Written as DNA, the CDR3 is TGTGCCAGCAGCCTAGGAGCCTACAATGAGCAGTTCTTC.

This clonotype was seen a handful of times. The chain carries TRBV28 and TRBJ1-6; a weak D match, TRBD1 (5 bases). The CDR3 sequence is 16 residues long. Germline V gives CDR1 MDHEN, CDR2 SYDVKM. V was shortened by 6 bases and J by 7 bases, with 19 bases between the two germline ends. The CDR3 loop reads CASSLRVGQGNSPLHF. In DNA, the CDR3 is TGTGCCAGCAGCCTTCGCGTGGGGCAAGGAAATTCACCCCTCCACTTT.

The chain has TRBV12-3 or TRBV12-4 and TRBJ2-1; 9 positions match TRBD2. The ends lost 3 bases at V and 8 bases at J; junction bases unmatched: 5. The CDR3 totals 14 residues. CDR3 protein: CASSLSSGTYEQFF. The CDR3, as DNA: TGTGCCAGCAGTTTGTCTAGCGGGACGTATGAGCAGTTCTTC.

On this clonotype itself: No conserved phenylalanine or tryptophan ends this CDR3, so it is likely a read error. The chain is built from TRBV12-3 or TRBV12-4 and TRBJ1-5; TRBD1 is a possible D gene (6 bases). The CDR3 contains 14 residues. V was pared by 5 bases and J by 7 bases, with 15 bases between. CDR3 region: CASSLQGGCQPQHL. The CDR3 nucleotides read TGTGCCAGCAGTCTACAGGGAGGGTGCCAGCCCCAGCATTTG.

The rearrangement uses TRBV28 and TRBJ2-1, with D perhaps being TRBD1 or TRBD2 (5 bases each). This CDR3 contains 16 residues. Trimming removed 7 bases at V and 0 bases at J, with 16 bases between. Germline CDR1 is MDHEN and CDR2 is SYDVKM. CDR3 in DNA: TGTGCCAGCACCATAATTGGGGGTAGCTCCTACAATGAGCAGTTCTTC. Protein: CASTIIGGSSYNEQFF. Supplemented by reference TRBV28 and TRBJ2-1, the full variable domain reads DVKVTQSSRYLVKRTGEKVFLECVQDMDHENMFWYRQDPGLGLRLIYFSYDVKMKEKGDIPEGYSVSREKKERFSLILESASTNQTSMYLCASTIIGGSSYNEQFFGPGTRLTVL.

The chain joins TRBV19 to TRBJ1-1; D possibly corresponds to TRBD1 (5 bases). Trimming shortened V by 6 bases and J by 0 bases, and 11 bases separated the two germline ends. CDR1 LNHDA and CDR2 SQIVND come from the germline V gene (reference sequence). The CDR3 spans 14 residues. CDR3 sequence reads: CASRVGGVNTEAFF. In DNA, the CDR3 is TGTGCCAGTAGAGTCGGAGGGGTGAACACTGAAGCTTTCTTT.

This clonotype came up a few times. The CDR3 coding sequence is TGTGCCAGCAGCTCGGGTCTCCCAGATACGCAGTATTTT. Its translation is CASSSGLPDTQYF. The rearrangement links TRBV6-1 to TRBJ2-3; no firm D call. V lost 6 bases and J 4 bases, leaving 11 bases between the germline ends. Germline values: CDR1 MNHNS, CDR2 SASEGT. The CDR3 runs 13 residues.

As regards this clonotype: The junction and the germline gene differ at one end; a read error may be behind it. This chain uses TRBV27 with TRBJ1-1; TRBD1 aligns across 8 bases. The germline gives CDR1 MNHEY, CDR2 SMNVEV (reference sequence). The CDR3 is made up of 15 amino acids. The CDR3 sequence is CASSSGQVVVGESFF. The CDR3 DNA reads TGTGCCAGCAGTTCGGGACAGGTGGTGGTAGGTGAATCTTTCTTT.

Regarding this clonotype: Germline is not matched at one junction end, which may reflect a read error. This chain connects TRBV7-9 to TRBJ2-3; tentatively, D is TRBD1 (6 bases). This CDR3 comprises 14 residues. Germline CDR1 is SEHNR and CDR2 is FQNEAQ (reference sequence). The CDR3 region is CASSSPWDTDTHYF. The CDR3 DNA reads as TGTGCCAGCAGCTCGCCCTGGGACACAGATACGCATTATTTT. Complete variable domain (other parts from reference TRBV7-9 and TRBJ2-3): DTGVSQNPRHKITKRGQNVTFRCDPISEHNRLYWYRQTLGQGPEFLTYFQNEAQLEKSRLLSDRFSAERPKGSFSTLEIQRTEQGDSAMYLCASSSPWDTDTHYFGPGTRLTVL.

This clonotype was observed a few times. The CDR3, as DNA: TGTGCCAGCAGCCCAGGGGATCTTAGCACTGAAGCTTTCTTT. Amino acids: CASSPGDLSTEAFF. J is TRBJ1-1 and V is TRBV6-2 or TRBV6-3; perhaps TRBD1 as D (6 bases). The V end lost 6 bases, the J end lost 4 bases, and 15 bases lay between the germline ends. The CDR3 consists of 14 residues. Germline V gene data show CDR1 as MNHEY and CDR2 as SVGEGT.

This rearrangement joins TRBV12-3 or TRBV12-4 to TRBJ2-7; 10 bases match TRBD1. The trim removed 6 bases at V and 6 bases at J, leaving 8 bases unmatched. The CDR3 covers 14 residues. The CDR3 region is CASSPPGQGPEQYF. The DNA of the CDR3 is TGTGCCAGCAGCCCCCCGGGACAGGGGCCCGAGCAGTACTTC.

This clonotype was picked up a small number of times. The rearrangement joins TRBV6-5 to TRBJ2-6; 7 positions agree with TRBD1. V lost 4 bases, J lost 0 bases, and 12 bases stayed unmatched. This CDR3 is built from 19 residues. The germline V gene encodes CDR1 MNHEY and CDR2 SVGAGI. The CDR3 DNA sequence: TGTGCCAGCAGTTTCGACGGACAGGCCCCTCTCTCTGGGGCCAACGTCCTGACTTTC. Its translation: CASSFDGQAPLSGANVLTF.

The chain has TRBV7-3 and TRBJ2-1; 9 bases are shared with TRBD1. J was trimmed by 7 bases and V by 5 bases; bases with no gene match: 15. Germline values: CDR1 SGHTA, CDR2 FQGTGA. This CDR3 has 17 residues. In DNA, the CDR3 is TGTGCCAGCAGCCCCCCCGGCGGGACAGGGAGTCGTAATGAGCAGTTCTTC. This gives the protein CASSPPGGTGSRNEQFF.

This clonotype was detected many times. The chain has TRBV19 and TRBJ2-2, with D tentatively TRBD2 (6 bases). CDR1 LNHDA and CDR2 SQIVND come from the germline V gene (reference sequence). V was pared by 6 bases and J by 5 bases, with 13 bases between. This CDR3 region has 14 residues. CDR3 bases: TGTGCCAGTAGGGGATCGGGGGTTACCGGGGAGCTGTTTTTT. Translation: CASRGSGVTGELFF.

This clonotype has only one observation. This sequence joins TRBV20-1 and TRBJ2-5; D may be TRBD1 or TRBD2 (5 bases each). Germline V gene data show CDR1 as DFQATT and CDR2 as SNEGSKA (reference sequence). CDR3 size: 16 residues. V was shortened by 0 bases and J by 5 bases, with 19 bases between the two germline ends. The CDR3 DNA reads as TGCAGTGCTAGAGATATCGTCTGGCGGGCAGGGGAGACCCAGTACTTC. It is translated as CSARDIVWRAGETQYF.